This entry is about one TCR beta chain. Its antigen is currently not known. No base quality values were provided; no much bigger clone lies one nucleotide off. The data were taken from a study of regulatory T cells in long-lasting Graves disease (dated by TCRdb to the early 2020s). Study-wide context: Newly diagnosed Graves' disease patients had taken antithyroid drugs for less than 3 months. Peripheral blood TCR sequencing and RNA sequencing compared persistent Graves' disease patients with newly diagnosed Graves' disease patients. The study was registered as a clinical trial and conducted in China. A total of approximately 35 samples underwent TCR sequencing: some 13 from persistent and roughly 20 from newly diagnosed Graves' disease patients. What the work shows at the level of the full study, not this receptor alone: Persistent patients shared more public clonotypes among themselves (2,741) than newly diagnosed patients did (about 1,000). The small sample size was acknowledged by the authors as a limitation that may reduce accuracy. Only peripheral blood was studied, because thyroid tissue, the primary lesion, was inaccessible. Sequencing and analysis were restricted to the TCR beta chain. Persistent Graves' disease patients showed lower TCR Shannon entropy and fewer highly expanded clones than newly diagnosed patients, suggesting clonal expansion. Preferential use of TRBV28, TRBJ1-2 and TRBJ2-5 was observed in persistent disease, whereas TRBV20-1 and TRBJ2-1 were favored in newly diagnosed disease.

According to the study, the label for this sample's time point signals: newly diagnosed GD, antithyroid drugs for less than 3 months. For both TCR sequencing and RNA sequencing, RNA was extracted from PBMCs in TRIzol. Graves' disease was diagnosed according to American Thyroid Association guidelines. The patients came from an endocrinology department in Xi'an, China. Each patient gave 9 to 10 milliliters of peripheral blood, collected in an EDTA anticoagulant tube. Ficoll Paque Plus density gradient separation was used to isolate PBMCs, and no further T cell sorting was done. An Agilent 2100 Bioanalyzer and agarose gel were used to check RNA quality, while a NanoDrop 2000 measured RNA concentration. Library preparation employed multiplex PCR. Sequencer: Illumina HiSeq 4000. To build TCR beta libraries, CDR3 regions were amplified by Arm-PCR using iRepertoire HTBI primers. PCR products were gel purified before sequencing. On the study's bioinformatics: A total of under 80 TRBV and approximately 15 TRBJ segments were identified across samples and were used for gene usage analysis of CDR3 amino acid clonotypes. COPE and FqMerger were used to merge the filtered high-quality paired reads into contigs. BLAST was used to align contigs to IMGT TRBV, TRBD and TRBJ reference genes, with CDR3 defined following IMGT. Any clonotype with a frequency above 0.1% was classified as a highly expanded clone. Shannon entropy was used to measure repertoire diversity, and the Gini coefficient was used to measure V-J evenness. A clonotype was considered public if more than one individual shared it. Starting from the raw public reads, TCRdb applied fastp trimming at Q25, assembled clones with MiXCR and retained in-frame beta chains. Each record represents a unique CDR3 protein, reported with the most common genes and DNA among its rows. It is TCRdb's table, rather than the study itself, that gives the V and J calls and clone size. The sample has roughly 500,000 distinct CDR3 sequences on record, about 13% of them singletons. The top ten clonotypes cover about 9.1% of the sample.

V and J lose 1 base and 0 bases, and a span of 13 bases separates them. As encoded in the germline V gene, CDR1 is SQVTM while CDR2 is ANQGSEA. The CDR3 measures 16 amino acids from cysteine to phenylalanine. Kept here is only the CDR3 DNA, which spans 48 bases and is read in frame from base 1. The sample was also reused in another study, on T cells in Graves' hyperthyroidism and ophthalmopathy. The second study's authors report: Graves' hyperthyroidism was defined as stable when no progression to ophthalmopathy occurred over 18 months of follow-up. Hyperthyroidism patients were newly diagnosed, with disease duration under 2 months, and aged 18 to 65 years. Any patient with an uncontrolled infection, another autoimmune disease, pregnancy or lactation was excluded. Diagnoses were based on clinical symptoms, serum thyroxine and TRAb, thyroid ultrasound and orbital computed tomography. For the first round of RT-PCR on the TCR CDR3, the HTBI primer set was used together with the Qiagen OneStep RT-PCR kit. Most expanded thyroid clonotypes (frequency above 0.001) were also found in blood, which suggests that blood repertoires may mirror thyroid immune responses. A 13 V-J signature model separated ophthalmopathy from stable hyperthyroidism, with just over 85% sensitivity and about 81% specificity in cross-validation and 80%/75% in testing. In validation, the model predicted progression to ophthalmopathy a median of roughly 6.5 months before onset, with 65% to 71% sensitivity and roughly 79% specificity. A discovery cohort of approximately 100 patients, approximately 44 with Graves' ophthalmopathy and about 60 with stable Graves' hyperthyroidism, was used to find distinguishing TCR V-J signatures. Whether ophthalmopathy could be predicted prospectively was tested in an independent validation cohort made up of approximately 19 hyperthyroidism patients plus 17 patients who later progressed to ophthalmopathy. The roughly 91 discovery patients were randomly split 7:3 into training and test sets. Thyroid tissue and blood T-cell repertoires from more than five Graves' hyperthyroidism patients were also compared in the study. After sampling, hyperthyroidism patients received methimazole starting at 30 mg daily, and ophthalmopathy patients received high-dose intravenous methylprednisolone. A second multiplex PCR round built the libraries, followed by size selection and purification. Sequencing of the libraries was done on an Illumina HiSeq2000 using paired-end 100 bp reads. SOAPnuke was used to process the raw data, with reads discarded if the reads contained adapters or uncalled bases, had a mean Phred below 15, or lacked an exact constant-primer or identifier match. COPE v1.2.5 was used to merge the high-quality paired reads, and each unique nucleotide sequence was defined as a clonotype. Clonotypes were aligned to IMGT TRBV, TRBD and TRBJ reference segments using MiTCR v1.1. The analysis was restricted to V-J combinations with a frequency above 0.0001, which together covered roughly 99% of the repertoires. The TCS score was defined as F50 (clonal expansion) divided by E x V (chaos), with BLOSUM62-based TCRdist calculated between CDR3 peptides within each V-J. Welch's t-statistics and random forest reduced around 550 V-J features to roughly 13, which were used in a naive Bayes classifier (R e1071). Sample size was not statistically predetermined, and investigators were not blinded to group allocation. According to the paper, TCR Vbeta CDR3 sequencing was carried out on over 130 peripheral blood samples, which came from more than 40 ophthalmopathy, under 85 hyperthyroidism and roughly 17 progressor patients.

Sequencing used peripheral blood mononuclear cells (PBMCs), obtained at new diagnosis, from a patient treated with antithyroid drugs. This sequence originates from a man aged 25-40 years with Graves disease. Donor details come from another sample of the same person, matched by shared clones. Rearrangement joined TRBV29-1 to TRBJ1-3; 5 matching bases give a weak D call of TRBD1. The bases are TGCAGCGTTGAAGCTTGGGACGCAAGCTCTGGAAACACCATATATTTT. Translated, it reads CSVEAWDASSGNTIYF.